The 25 T cell receptor beta chains listed next were all sequenced from one sample in a study of blood T cell repertoires in COVID-19 (TCRdb year 2020). The library was made by the immunoSEQ multiplex PCR assay. Imported from immuneACCESS, the table was reduced by TCRdb to in-frame sequences with V and J called. These copies leave out some clones; in studies compared against another copy, an unresolved V gene accounts for under half, and the cause of the remainder is not known. The table for this sample lists 350,000 to 450,000 clones; 90% to 95% of them were counted only once. The top ten clones comprise roughly 0.86% of the sample. Sequencing input: PBMCs or T cells enriched from blood (not recorded which). The receptors were gathered from a middle-aged woman who had been exposed to COVID-19.

The chain joins TRBV5-5 to TRBJ2-1; 9 nucleotides agree with TRBD2. The germline gives CDR1 SGHKS, CDR2 YYEKEE (reference sequence). The CDR3 runs to 14 residues. V lost 4 bases and J lost 4; bases outside the gene matches: 3. CDR3 sequence (DNA): TGTGCCAGCAGCGCGGGGGGGCAATACAATGAGCAGTTCTTC. This translates into CASSAGGQYNEQFF.

The DNA of the CDR3 is TGCGCCAGCAGATGCAAAAATAGTCAGGGACATCCTCATATAAACACTGAAGCTTTCTTT. Its protein product is CASRCKNSQGHPHINTEAFF. This chain links TRBV10-1 with TRBJ1-1; D perhaps matches TRBD1 (6 bases). With 6 bases removed from V and 2 bases from J, the gap between germline ends came to 31 bases. CDR1 is WNHNN, CDR2 SYGVQD, per germline (reference sequence). The length of the CDR3 is 20 residues.

The rearrangement joins TRBV6-5 to TRBJ1-2; 7 bases line up with TRBD1. V shed 6 bases and J 5 bases; nucleotides not matched to a gene: 9. CDR3 length: 14 amino acids. Germline CDR1 and CDR2: MNHEY and SVGAGI. CDR3 loop: CASSDPGTVYGYTF. CDR3 in DNA: TGTGCCAGCAGCGATCCCGGGACAGTTTATGGCTACACCTTC.

Concerning this clone: The same CDR3 arises from other DNA sequences in this sample as well. The rearrangement joins TRBV3-1 (or the pseudogene TRBV3-2) to TRBJ1-2, with unresolved D. Trimming took off 0 bases at V and 5 bases at J, with 7 bases between the two ends. CDR1 and CDR2 (germline): LGHDT, YNNKEL (reference sequence). The CDR3 covers 13 residues. The CDR3 is CASSQDRGYGYTF. For the CDR3, the DNA is TGTGCCAGCAGCCAAGATCGCGGTTATGGCTACACCTTC.

The rearrangement links TRBV28 to TRBJ2-7, with D hard to call. The CDR3 extends over 11 amino acids. Germline lookup yields CDR1 MDHEN and CDR2 SYDVKM. Trimming cost V 4 bases and J 3 bases, with 4 bases left between them. CDR3 coding DNA: TGTGCCAGCAGTTCAAACTACGAGCAGTACTTC. This gives the protein CASSSNYEQYF.

The chain uses TRBV10-2 and TRBJ2-2, with 7 bases aligning to TRBD1. Losses at the gene ends were 5 bases for V and 4 bases for J; bases not matched to a gene: 4. Germline V gene lookup returns CDR1 WSHSY and CDR2 SAAADI. This CDR3 has 14 residues. CDR3 in DNA: TGCGCCAGCAGTTCCCGACAGGGCACCGGGGAGCTGTTTTTT. Its translation is CASSSRQGTGELFF.

This clone has only one observation. The chain uses TRBV15 and TRBJ1-1; 8 nucleotides agree with TRBD1. The CDR3 is 15 residues long. V lost 6 bases and J lost 3; bases outside the gene matches: 9. Per the germline V gene, CDR1 is LNHNV and CDR2 is YYDKDF (reference sequence). The CDR3 DNA sequence: TGTGCCACCAGTAGGGACAGGAGGTTCGACACTGAAGCTTTCTTT. It translates to CATSRDRRFDTEAFF.

The CDR3 bases are TGTGCCAGCAGCCCTTACTATGGCTACACCTTC. Protein: CASSPYYGYTF. The J gene is TRBJ1-2, the V gene TRBV7-9, with unresolved D. Trimming pared 5 bases from V and 3 bases from J, leaving 4 bases between. This CDR3 has 11 amino acids. Germline loops: CDR1 SEHNR, CDR2 FQNEAQ (reference sequence).

J is TRBJ1-1 and V is TRBV30; D is possibly TRBD1 (6 bases). Per the germline V gene, CDR1 is GTSNPN and CDR2 is SVGIG (reference sequence). The V and J ends lost 3 bases and 1 base respectively, with 9 bases between them. This CDR3 is built from 13 residues. The CDR3 DNA reads TGTGCCTGGAGGCAGGGGACGAACACTGAAGCTTTCTTT. Translating gives CAWRQGTNTEAFF.

The chain couples TRBV28 to TRBJ1-2; D gene uncertain. Germline loops: CDR1 MDHEN, CDR2 SYDVKM. V gave up 4 bases and J gave up 6 bases, with 9 bases separating them. The CDR3 has 12 amino acids. CDR3 loop: CASSSGNDGYTF. In DNA, the CDR3 is TGTGCCAGCAGTTCCGGGAACGATGGCTACACCTTC.

The CDR3 DNA follows: TGTGCCAGCAGCGGCCCGGGAGATACGCAGTATTTT. It translates to CASSGPGDTQYF. The chain employs TRBV7-2 and TRBJ2-3, with D uncertain. The CDR3 contains 12 residues. Germline V gene lookup returns CDR1 SGHTA and CDR2 FQGNSA. Trimming left V 5 bases short and J 5 bases short, with 8 bases between.

The chain joins TRBV2 to TRBJ2-1; D is uncertain. Deletions cut 6 bases from V and 4 bases from J, with 10 bases between. The CDR3 is 13 residues long. Germline-derived CDR1 and CDR2 are SNHLY and FYNNEI. The CDR3 region has the DNA TGTGCCAGCAGCCGTCGACTTTACAATGAGCAGTTCTTC. It is translated as CASSRRLYNEQFF.

This clone appeared a few times. The rearrangement links TRBV7-9 to TRBJ2-7; 9 bases match TRBD1. V was pared by 5 bases and J by 5 bases, with 28 bases of the junction left unmatched. Germline V gives CDR1 SEHNR, CDR2 FQNEAQ (reference sequence). The CDR3 has 21 amino acids. CDR3 amino acids: CASSIATARDRVRFKDNEQYF. CDR3 bases: TGTGCCAGCAGCATCGCAACCGCCCGGGACAGGGTTCGGTTTAAGGATAACGAGCAGTACTTC.

The CDR3 loop is CASSLGGRSNQPQHF. The DNA for the CDR3 is TGCGCCAGCAGCTTGGGGGGCAGGAGCAATCAGCCCCAGCATTTT. The rearrangement links TRBV5-1 to TRBJ1-5; the D gene is possibly TRBD1 (5 bases). The germline V gene has CDR1 SGHRS and CDR2 YFSETQ. V lost 0 bases, J lost 1 base, and 8 bases lay in between. The CDR3 has 15 amino acids. The full variable domain, rest sourced from reference TRBV5-1 and TRBJ1-5, is KAGVTQTPRYLIKTRGQQVTLSCSPISGHRSVSWYQQTPGQGLQFLFEYFSETQRNKGNFPGRFSGRQFSNSRSEMNVSTLELGDSALYLCASSLGGRSNQPQHFGDGTRLSIL.

The rearrangement joins TRBV5-1 to TRBJ2-1, with D maybe TRBD2 (6 bases). Germline V gene sequence: CDR1 SGHRS, CDR2 YFSETQ. The CDR3 consists of 16 residues. V lost 1 base and J 7 bases, leaving 18 bases between the germline ends. CDR3 amino acids: CASSLSSQRTINEQFF. The CDR3 DNA reads TGCGCCAGCAGCTTGAGTTCCCAGCGGACTATTAATGAGCAGTTCTTC.

The chain uses TRBV5-1 and TRBJ2-2, with TRBD1 as a possible D gene (5 bases). V lost 0 bases, J lost 0 bases, and 12 bases lay in between. The germline V gene has CDR1 SGHRS and CDR2 YFSETQ. The CDR3 loop spans 17 amino acids. CDR3 DNA sequence: TGCGCCAGCAGCTTGGAGTTCGACAGACCGAACACCGGGGAGCTGTTTTTT. The encoded protein is CASSLEFDRPNTGELFF.

V is TRBV5-1 and J is TRBJ1-1; D remains ambiguous. The CDR3 has 14 amino acids. Trimming took 3 bases from V and 5 from J, leaving 14 bases between them. The V gene's germline CDR1 is SGHRS and CDR2 YFSETQ. The CDR3 sequence: CASSSAEPRTEAFF. CDR3 coding DNA: TGCGCCAGCAGCTCCGCCGAACCGAGGACTGAAGCTTTCTTT.

This rearrangement joins TRBV20-1 to TRBJ2-1; 7 nucleotides line up with TRBD1. Germline V gene sequence: CDR1 DFQATT, CDR2 SNEGSKA (reference sequence). V gave up 3 bases and J gave up 0 bases; unmatched junction bases: 2. The CDR3 is 14 amino acids. CDR3 protein: CSASRGLSYNEQFF. The CDR3 DNA sequence: TGCAGTGCTAGTAGGGGGCTCTCCTACAATGAGCAGTTCTTC.

The V and J genes are TRBV5-1 and TRBJ2-3, with D unresolved. V was shortened by 5 bases and J by 0 bases, with 13 bases between the two germline ends. Per the germline V gene, CDR1 is SGHRS and CDR2 is YFSETQ. The CDR3 runs 15 residues. CDR3 residues: CASSLPQDSTDTQYF. CDR3 DNA sequence: TGCGCCAGCAGTCTCCCGCAGGATAGCACAGATACGCAGTATTTT.

The V gene is TRBV10-2, the J gene TRBJ1-4; D unresolved. The CDR3 loop spans 15 amino acids. V shed 0 bases and J shed 5 bases, with 10 bases lying between them. Germline loops: CDR1 WSHSY, CDR2 SAAADI. For the CDR3, the DNA is TGCGCCAGCAGTGAGTCGAGGTGGCACAATGAAAAACTGTTTTTT. This translates into CASSESRWHNEKLFF.

V gene TRBV5-1 combines with J gene TRBJ2-1, with 9 bases lining up with TRBD1. Germline lookup yields CDR1 SGHRS and CDR2 YFSETQ. The CDR3 consists of 15 residues. The V segment lost 5 bases and the J segment 6 bases; nucleotides outside the gene matches: 9. The chain's CDR3 is CASRPDRGGGNEQFF. CDR3 in DNA: TGCGCCAGCAGACCTGACAGGGGGGGAGGCAATGAGCAGTTCTTC.

This clone has just one count. V gene TRBV12-5 combines with J gene TRBJ1-2; no clear D. Trimming removed 2 bases at V and 4 bases at J, with 8 bases between. The CDR3 covers 13 residues. The V gene's germline CDR1 is LGHNT and CDR2 FRNRAP. CDR3 sequence (DNA): TGTGCTAGTGGTTTGTCAGCGTCCTATGGCTACACCTTC. It encodes CASGLSASYGYTF.

This chain uses TRBV6-5 with TRBJ1-5; D gene ambiguous. The V and J ends lost 5 bases and 0 bases respectively, with 11 bases between them. CDR3 size: 15 residues. The germline V gene encodes CDR1 MNHEY and CDR2 SVGAGI. Here the CDR3 reads CASSSDKSSNQPQHF. In nucleotides, the CDR3 is TGTGCCAGCAGTAGTGACAAGTCTAGCAATCAGCCCCAGCATTTT.

The V call is TRBV30, the J call TRBJ2-7; TRBD2 matches at 8 bases. The ends lost 5 bases at V and 4 bases at J; junction bases unmatched: 7. Germline CDR1 reads GTSNPN; CDR2 reads SVGIG (reference sequence). The CDR3 extends over 13 amino acids. The CDR3 coding sequence is TGTGCCTGGGGCAGCGGGGGCTCGTACGAGCAGTACTTC. Its protein product is CAWGSGGSYEQYF. Filled out from reference TRBV30 and TRBJ2-7, the complete variable domain reads SQTIHQWPATLVQPVGSPLSLECTVEGTSNPNLYWYRQAAGRGLQLLFYSVGIGQISSEVPQNLSASRPQDRQFILSSKKLLLSDSGFYLCAWGSGGSYEQYFGPGTRLTVT.

The CDR3 loop reads CATSDLRGPGREGYTF. DNA for the CDR3: TGTGCCACCAGTGATTTGAGGGGTCCTGGTCGGGAGGGCTACACCTTC. V is TRBV24-1 and J is TRBJ1-2, with D possibly being TRBD1 (5 bases). Germline-derived CDR1 and CDR2 are KGHDR and SFDVKD. The ends were cut back, 0 bases at V and 8 bases at J, with 18 bases in the middle. This CDR3 region has 16 residues.